This TCR beta chain was profiled in a study of T cell clusters in autoimmune cytopenias. TRB was amplified from approximately 230 ng of peripheral blood genomic DNA per sample. There are 15 residues in the CDR3. In germline, CDR1 is DFQATT, CDR2 SNEGSKA (reference sequence). TRB was amplified by touch-down multiplex PCR, primer pools A and B combined. TCRdb reprocessed the multiplex PCR reads; each CDR3 protein has one entry and no DNA is given. The sample shows some 5,400 distinct CDR3 sequences, and around 18% sits with its ten largest clones. Separately, the same data were catalogued under a study of T cell repertoires in aging, cancer and after chemotherapy.

What was sequenced was peripheral blood. This sequence joins TRBV20-1 and TRBJ2-1. The clonotype comes from a human donor in good health. This CDR3 reads CSASYAGRGNNEQFF.